Listed here are 18 T cell receptor beta chains from one sample, sequenced in a study of shared clonotypes between healthy human individuals. Produced via immunoSEQ multiplex PCR; TCRdb's table is partial and in-frame only. The sample carries some 2.1 million clones, 85% to 95% recorded once. Sequencing used naive CD4+ T cells sorted from blood. The subset is: CD45RA+ positively selected. The source is a man younger than 35 in good health.

This clone was detected only once. The chain carries TRBV6-6 and TRBJ1-2; D gene ambiguous. Germline V lookup: CDR1 MNHNY, CDR2 SVGAGI (reference sequence). Trimming stripped 4 bases from V and 4 bases from J, with 13 bases between. The CDR3 spans 14 residues. CDR3 in amino acids: CASSLPGSGYGYTF. CDR3 DNA: TGTGCCAGCAGTTTACCGGGGTCGGGCTATGGCTACACCTTC.

The chain joins TRBV28 to TRBJ2-1; 9 nucleotides match TRBD1. This CDR3 has 15 amino acids. After removal of 2 bases from V and 7 bases from J, the junction contained 6 bases not matched to a gene. CDR1 and CDR2 (germline): MDHEN, SYDVKM. CDR3: CASSLGDREGNEQFF. The CDR3 DNA sequence: TGTGCCAGCAGTTTAGGGGACAGGGAGGGGAATGAGCAGTTCTTC. The whole variable domain, remainder taken from reference TRBV28 and TRBJ2-1, is DVKVTQSSRYLVKRTGEKVFLECVQDMDHENMFWYRQDPGLGLRLIYFSYDVKMKEKGDIPEGYSVSREKKERFSLILESASTNQTSMYLCASSLGDREGNEQFFGPGTRLTVL.

With respect to this clone: At one end, the junction sequence differs from germline, possibly due to a read error. The gene calls are TRBV7-7 and TRBJ2-5; 8 bases line up with TRBD1. This CDR3 region has 14 residues. Germline assignment: CDR1 SSHAT and CDR2 FNYEAQ (reference sequence). The CDR3 nucleotides read TGTGCTAGCAGCTTGGACAGGGTCCAAGAGACCCAGTACTTC. It translates to CASSLDRVQETQYF.

The chain has TRBV30 and TRBJ1-1; D not resolved. The CDR3 is 13 residues long. V lost 4 bases and J 0 bases, leaving 9 bases between the germline ends. Germline CDR1 GTSNPN, CDR2 SVGIG (reference sequence). The CDR3: CAWTGSVNTEAFF. The CDR3 nucleotides are TGTGCCTGGACGGGCAGCGTGAACACTGAAGCTTTCTTT.

DNA for the CDR3: TGTGCCATCAGTGAATTGGGCAATGAGCAGTTCTTC. Encoded protein: CAISELGNEQFF. The genes are TRBV10-3 and TRBJ2-1; D uncertain. The CDR3 is 12 amino acids. Trimming pared 3 bases from V and 6 bases from J, leaving 6 bases between. Germline-derived CDR1 and CDR2 are ENHRY and SYGVKD.

In nucleotides, the CDR3 is TGTGCCAGCAGCCTTGGGACTAGCGGTCCCACAGATACGCAGTATTTT. Protein sequence: CASSLGTSGPTDTQYF. The rearrangement links TRBV9 to TRBJ2-3; 11 bases align to TRBD2. Germline V lookup: CDR1 SGDLS, CDR2 YYNGEE. J was trimmed by 2 bases and V by 4 bases; bases with no gene match: 6. This CDR3 comprises 16 residues.

CDR3 loop: CATMTGSASEQFF. The CDR3 DNA reads as TGTGCCACCATGACAGGGTCAGCCAGTGAGCAGTTCTTC. The rearrangement uses TRBV15 and TRBJ2-1; 7 bases align to TRBD1. The J segment lost 9 bases and the V segment lost 7 bases, leaving 9 bases of the junction unmatched. Germline CDR1 is LNHNV and CDR2 is YYDKDF (reference sequence). The CDR3 has 13 residues.

The chain combines TRBV5-1 with TRBJ1-6, with a tentative D call TRBD1 (6 bases). Trimming cost V 0 bases and J 12 bases, with 13 bases left between them. Germline V lookup: CDR1 SGHRS, CDR2 YFSETQ. This CDR3 contains 14 residues. DNA of the CDR3: TGCGCCAGCAGCTTGGCTCGGGCAGGGGAACCCCTCCACTTT. It codes for CASSLARAGEPLHF.

The CDR3 nucleotides read TGCGCCAGCAGCACTGACAGGGGGAGCACAGATACGCAGTATTTT. Translating gives CASSTDRGSTDTQYF. The chain links TRBV5-1 to TRBJ2-3; 9 nucleotides agree with TRBD1. The germline V gene has CDR1 SGHRS and CDR2 YFSETQ. Trimming took 4 bases from V and 0 from J; bases not matched to a gene: 3. This CDR3 region has 15 residues.

The V call is TRBV6-6, the J call TRBJ2-3; 15 bases are a match to TRBD2. The trim removed 0 bases at V and 6 bases at J, leaving 1 base unmatched. The CDR3 has 16 residues. From germline, CDR1 is MNHNY and CDR2 SVGAGI (reference sequence). CDR3 loop: CASSYSGTSGGDTQYF. The CDR3 DNA is TGTGCCAGCAGTTACTCAGGGACTAGCGGGGGGGATACGCAGTATTTT.

Note on this clone: Different DNA sequences within this sample yield the same CDR3. This chain joins TRBV6-5 and TRBJ2-3; D is uncertain. Between the trimmed V and J ends, which lost 6 bases and 4 bases, there was a span of 8 bases. The CDR3 has 12 residues. From germline, CDR1 is MNHEY and CDR2 SVGAGI. The CDR3, as DNA: TGTGCCAGCAGGTCAGGTCCAGATACGCAGTATTTT. The encoded protein is CASRSGPDTQYF.

V is TRBV6-1 and J is TRBJ2-7, with 7 bases matching TRBD1. CDR3 length: 15 residues. V trimming: 5 bases; J trimming: 2 bases; junction bases outside the gene matches: 9. Germline lookup yields CDR1 MNHNS and CDR2 SASEGT. CDR3: CASSRVTGPTYEQYF. The CDR3 nucleotides read TGTGCCAGCAGTCGAGTGACAGGGCCGACCTACGAGCAGTACTTC.

The V and J genes are TRBV9 and TRBJ1-1; 8 bases align to TRBD1. The CDR3 is 13 residues long. Germline loops: CDR1 SGDLS, CDR2 YYNGEE. V was clipped by 5 bases and J by 4 bases; unmatched bases: 4. CDR3 DNA: TGTGCCAGCAGAGGACAGGGATCCACTGAAGCTTTCTTT. As protein: CASRGQGSTEAFF.

The gene calls are TRBV7-2 and TRBJ2-1; 7 nucleotides align to TRBD2. This CDR3 has 15 amino acids. V dropped 7 bases and J dropped 6; count of bases not matched to a gene: 12. CDR1 and CDR2 (germline): SGHTA, FQGNSA. The CDR3 DNA sequence: TGTGCCAGCACCGCCGGCGGGAGTGAGATCAATGAGCAGTTCTTC. The encoded protein is CASTAGGSEINEQFF.

The rearrangement links TRBV5-1 to TRBJ2-1; possibly TRBD1 for D (6 bases). The CDR3 spans 15 residues. Germline CDR1 SGHRS, CDR2 YFSETQ. Trimming shortened V by 5 bases and J by 0 bases, and 12 bases separated the two germline ends. The CDR3 nucleotides are TGCGCCAGCAGTGGGGGCCAGAGCTCCTACAATGAGCAGTTCTTC. Its protein product is CASSGGQSSYNEQFF.

V is TRBV5-4 and J is TRBJ2-6; TRBD1 matches at 7 bases. The ends lost 4 bases at V and 3 bases at J; junction bases unmatched: 13. The CDR3 spans 18 residues. Germline V lookup: CDR1 SGHNT, CDR2 YYREEE (reference sequence). CDR3 sequence: CASSPPRQGDSGANVLTF. Written as DNA, the CDR3 is TGTGCCAGCAGCCCGCCGAGGCAGGGGGATAGTGGGGCCAACGTCCTGACTTTC.

A single count supports this clone. The chain has TRBV30 and TRBJ1-5; D is unresolved. The CDR3 is 21 residues long. V was pared by 5 bases and J by 1 base, with 33 bases between. Germline CDR1 reads GTSNPN; CDR2 reads SVGIG (reference sequence). In DNA, the CDR3 is TGTGCCTGGGGGGATAGTTACGTCCGAATAAGACCGCGCGAGAGCAATCAGCCCCAGCATTTT. It yields the protein CAWGDSYVRIRPRESNQPQHF.

This CDR3 is CAISGDRARTDTQYF. CDR3 in DNA: TGTGCCATCAGCGGAGACAGGGCCAGGACAGATACGCAGTATTTT. V is TRBV10-3 and J is TRBJ2-3; TRBD1 agrees at 7 bases. Germline-derived CDR1 and CDR2 are ENHRY and SYGVKD. The CDR3 totals 15 residues. V dropped 6 bases and J dropped 3; count of bases not matched to a gene: 9.